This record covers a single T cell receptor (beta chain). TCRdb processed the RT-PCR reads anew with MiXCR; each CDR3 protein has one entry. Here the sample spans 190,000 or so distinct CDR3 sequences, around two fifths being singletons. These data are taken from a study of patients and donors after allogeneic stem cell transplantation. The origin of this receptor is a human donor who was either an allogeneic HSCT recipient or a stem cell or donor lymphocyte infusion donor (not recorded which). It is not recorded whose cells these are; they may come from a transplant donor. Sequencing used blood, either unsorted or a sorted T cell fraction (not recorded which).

The CDR3 loop is CATSRRRDRGGGELFF. The CDR3 DNA reads TGTGCCACCAGCAGACGTCGGGACAGGGGAGGTGGGGAGCTGTTTTTT. The chain employs TRBV15 and TRBJ2-2, with 10 nucleotides matching TRBD1. Germline V gene sequence: CDR1 LNHNV, CDR2 YYDKDF (reference sequence). The CDR3 loop spans 16 amino acids. Trimming cost V 2 bases and J 8 bases; bases outside gene matches: 8.